The 25 T cell receptor beta chains given below trace back to one sample, sequenced in a study of regulatory T cells in long-lasting Graves disease. With iRepertoire HTBI primers and Arm-PCR of CDR3 regions, TCR beta libraries were built. MiXCR was run by TCRdb on the multiplex PCR reads, yielding one entry per CDR3 protein. This sample has under 800,000 distinct CDR3 sequences, with 15% to 20% found just once. Stated time point: newly diagnosed GD, antithyroid drugs for less than 3 months. Construction of the TCR library relied on RNA isolated from PBMCs. This same sample was also part of a study on T cells in Graves' hyperthyroidism and ophthalmopathy.

The sample in question was peripheral blood mononuclear cells (PBMCs), obtained at new diagnosis, from a patient treated with antithyroid drugs. These receptors were taken from a woman in her twenties or thirties with Graves disease.

The J gene is TRBJ2-3, the V gene TRBV19; TRBD2 matches 12 bases. The CDR3 loop spans 14 amino acids. The germline V gene has CDR1 LNHDA and CDR2 SQIVND (reference sequence). V shed 8 bases and J 6 bases; nucleotides not matched to a gene: 6. CDR3 DNA sequence: TGTGCCAGTCGAAGACTAGCGGGAGATGATACGCAGTATTTT. This sequence encodes CASRRLAGDDTQYF.

The chain has TRBV18 and TRBJ2-7; D tentatively fits TRBD1 or TRBD2 (5 bases each). V was clipped by 2 bases and J by 4 bases, with 12 bases between them. The CDR3 is 14 amino acids. CDR1 is KGHSH, CDR2 LQKENI, per germline. This chain's CDR3 is CASSPVMGVYEQYF. The CDR3 coding sequence is TGTGCCAGCTCACCAGTTATGGGGGTGTACGAGCAGTACTTC.

This clonotype was detected many times. The chain uses TRBV7-2 and TRBJ2-5; the D gene is possibly TRBD2 (5 bases). The CDR3 spans 14 residues. With 0 bases removed from V and 5 bases from J, the gap between germline ends came to 10 bases. Germline V gene data show CDR1 as SGHTA and CDR2 as FQGNSA. Here the CDR3 reads CASSLASVGETQYF. CDR3 in DNA: TGTGCCAGCAGCTTAGCTAGCGTAGGGGAGACCCAGTACTTC. Combining the CDR3 with reference TRBV7-2 and TRBJ2-5 gives the whole variable domain GAGVSQSPSNKVTEKGKDVELRCDPISGHTALYWYRQSLGQGLEFLIYFQGNSAPDKSGLPSDRFSAERTGGSVSTLTIQRTQQEDSAVYLCASSLASVGETQYFGPGTRLLVL.

This clonotype was counted many times. The J gene is TRBJ1-5, the V gene TRBV6-1; D is uncertain. This CDR3 is built from 13 residues. Per the germline V gene, CDR1 is MNHNS and CDR2 is SASEGT. Trimming pared 2 bases from V and 6 bases from J, leaving 8 bases between. The DNA of the CDR3 is TGTGCCAGCAGTGAATCAGGTTCTCAGCCCCAGCATTTT. Its protein product is CASSESGSQPQHF.

The table lists this clonotype with a few counts. CDR3 sequence (DNA): TGTGCCAGCTCACCAACAGTCGGGTTCGATCTGAACACTGAAGCTTTCTTT. It translates to CASSPTVGFDLNTEAFF. The chain links TRBV18 to TRBJ1-1; D not resolved. The CDR3 sequence is 17 residues long. CDR1 and CDR2 (germline): KGHSH, LQKENI. The ends were cut back, 2 bases at V and 0 bases at J, with 16 bases in the middle.

The CDR3 coding sequence is TGTGCCTGGAGTGCCCGACGCGAATCCGGGTATGGCTACACCTTC. Protein product: CAWSARRESGYGYTF. The chain is built from TRBV30 and TRBJ1-2; D unresolved. Germline V gene data show CDR1 as GTSNPN and CDR2 as SVGIG (reference sequence). The CDR3 consists of 15 residues. V was clipped by 1 base and J by 5 bases, with 17 bases between them.

At least ten counts were recorded for this clonotype. The chain links TRBV28 to TRBJ1-2; a possible D gene is TRBD1 (6 bases). This CDR3 has 14 residues. The germline V gene has CDR1 MDHEN and CDR2 SYDVKM. The ends were cut back, 8 bases at V and 0 bases at J, with 13 bases in the middle. The chain's CDR3 is CASGQGQPNYGYTF. CDR3 nucleotide sequence: TGTGCCAGCGGGCAGGGACAACCTAACTATGGCTACACCTTC.

This clonotype was observed at least ten times. V gene TRBV20-1 combines with J gene TRBJ2-7; 7 bases agree with TRBD1. The CDR3 runs to 11 residues. Germline V gene data show CDR1 as DFQATT and CDR2 as SNEGSKA (reference sequence). Trimming at V came to 7 bases and at J to 5 bases, leaving 5 bases not matched to a gene. Here the CDR3 reads CSVRGGDEQYF. CDR3 in DNA: TGCAGTGTTCGAGGGGGCGACGAGCAGTACTTC.

Only a few counts were recorded for this clonotype. This chain joins TRBV12-3 or TRBV12-4 and TRBJ2-5, with D tentatively TRBD1 (6 bases). The V and J ends lost 3 bases and 1 base respectively, with 12 bases between them. CDR3 length: 15 residues. The CDR3 DNA reads TGTGCCAGCAGTTTTTACCGGGACACCCAAGAGACCCAGTACTTC. This codes for CASSFYRDTQETQYF.

This clonotype was counted at least ten times. The rearrangement joins TRBV2 to TRBJ1-6; 8 nucleotides line up with TRBD1. Per the germline V gene, CDR1 is SNHLY and CDR2 is FYNNEI. Germline trimming cut 7 bases from V and 10 bases from J; bases unmatched to any gene: 9. The CDR3 has 14 residues. This CDR3 reads CASISGQGSSPLHF. DNA for the CDR3: TGTGCCAGCATTTCAGGACAGGGCAGCTCACCCCTCCACTTT.

This clonotype was seen ten or more times. The rearrangement links TRBV11-1 to TRBJ1-1, with 8 positions matching TRBD1. Germline-derived CDR1 and CDR2 are SGHAT and FQDESV (reference sequence). There are 14 residues in the CDR3. Trimming removed 4 bases from V and 6 bases from J; junction bases left unmatched: 7. In DNA form, the CDR3 reads TGTGCCAGCAGCTCTCACAGGGGGTTGGCTGAAGCTTTCTTT. Its translation: CASSSHRGLAEAFF.

This chain uses TRBV9 with TRBJ2-3; D possibly matches TRBD1 or TRBD2 (5 bases each). The CDR3 is 15 residues long. Germline V gene data show CDR1 as SGDLS and CDR2 as YYNGEE. V lost 0 bases to trimming and J lost 4 bases, with 12 bases between them. CDR3 amino acids: CASSVEGTRADTQYF. The DNA of the CDR3 is TGTGCCAGCAGCGTAGAAGGGACCCGGGCAGATACGCAGTATTTT.

The CDR3 is CASSWGLAGTEDTQYF. The CDR3 DNA is TGTGCCAGCAGTTGGGGACTAGCGGGAACGGAAGATACGCAGTATTTT. This chain joins TRBV12-3 or TRBV12-4 and TRBJ2-3; TRBD2 matches at 13 bases. The CDR3 length is 16 residues. V was pared by 4 bases and J by 5 bases, with 6 bases of the junction left unmatched.

This chain connects TRBV29-1 to TRBJ2-3; D is unclear. The CDR3 has 14 amino acids. Trimming pared 1 base from V and 4 bases from J, leaving 12 bases between. Per germline, CDR1 SQVTM and CDR2 ANQGSEA. The CDR3 DNA sequence: TGCAGCGTTGAAGGGGTAGGGCTGTCAGATACGCAGTATTTT. Residues: CSVEGVGLSDTQYF.

This clonotype was seen a handful of times. An end of the junction differs from the germline gene, which may be a read error. The chain recombines TRBV2 with TRBJ1-2, with a possible D match to TRBD1 (5 bases). This CDR3 contains 14 residues. Looked up from germline, CDR1 is SNHLY and CDR2 is FYNNEI. The CDR3 nucleotides are TGTGCCGGCAGAGGGGACGGAGGCGGTTATGGCTACACCTTC. Its protein is CAGRGDGGGYGYTF.

This clonotype was seen ten or more times. The chain recombines TRBV28 with TRBJ2-7, with D perhaps matching TRBD2 (5 bases). There are 14 residues in the CDR3. Germline V CDR1 and CDR2: MDHEN, SYDVKM. Trimming shortened V by 8 bases and J by 5 bases, and 19 bases separated the two germline ends. In DNA, the CDR3 is TGTGCCAGCGAGGGCCGGGATAACCCTAACGAGCAGTACTTC. Encoded protein: CASEGRDNPNEQYF.

This clonotype was counted many times. The V and J genes are TRBV12-3 or TRBV12-4 and TRBJ2-6; D uncertain. The CDR3 runs 14 residues. V lost 6 bases and J 12 bases, leaving 18 bases between the germline ends. This chain's CDR3 is CASRPSWTASVLTF. CDR3 coding DNA: TGTGCCAGCAGACCCAGCTGGACGGCCTCCGTCCTGACTTTC.

This clonotype was counted many times. The chain carries TRBV11-2 and TRBJ1-5; D is ambiguous. Trimming cost V 8 bases and J 3 bases, with 11 bases left between them. The CDR3 runs 13 residues. Germline assignment: CDR1 SGHAT and CDR2 FQNNGV. The CDR3 DNA is TGTGCCAGCGGAAGGACGAACAATCAGCCCCAGCATTTT. This translates into CASGRTNNQPQHF.

This clonotype was counted many times. The rearrangement joins TRBV2 to TRBJ1-2; D is possibly TRBD1 (6 bases). The CDR3 is made up of 13 amino acids. In germline, CDR1 is SNHLY, CDR2 FYNNEI. Deletions cut 3 bases from V and 5 bases from J, with 10 bases between. CDR3 protein: CASSDQGTYGYTF. Written as DNA, the CDR3 is TGTGCCAGCAGTGACCAGGGGACTTATGGCTACACCTTC.

This clonotype was found many times. Germline and junction disagree at one end, which may indicate a read error. The chain carries TRBV5-1 and TRBJ2-2; D may be TRBD1 (6 bases). The CDR3 totals 14 residues. CDR1 and CDR2 from the germline V gene are SGHRS and YFSETQ. CDR3 loop: CASSPRTDTGELFF. CDR3 coding DNA: TGTGCCAGCTCACCACGGACAGACACCGGGGAGCTGTTTTTT.

A few counts support this clonotype. Since a much larger clone is just one base distant, this may be a read error. The chain joins TRBV28 to TRBJ2-2; D is ambiguous. Germline CDR1 MDHEN, CDR2 SYDVKM. The length of the CDR3 is 12 residues. For the CDR3, the DNA is TGTGCCAACAGTTTATGGACCGGGGAGCTGTTTTTT. Its protein product is CANSLWTGELFF.

This clonotype was counted ten times or more. The chain links TRBV12-3 or TRBV12-4 to TRBJ1-1; D possibly corresponds to TRBD1 (5 bases). The CDR3 spans 16 residues. V lost 6 bases, J lost 0 bases, and 17 bases lay in between. In DNA, the CDR3 is TGTGCCAGCAGCCAAGATCTGGGACGGTTGAACACTGAAGCTTTCTTT. Residues: CASSQDLGRLNTEAFF.

This clonotype was detected only a few times. The V call is TRBV18, the J call TRBJ2-1; weak D call: TRBD1 (5 bases). This CDR3 is built from 14 residues. The germline V gene has CDR1 KGHSH and CDR2 LQKENI. The ends were cut back, 4 bases at V and 5 bases at J, with 12 bases in the middle. CDR3 loop: CASSQQEIHNEQFF. The CDR3 region has the DNA TGTGCCAGCTCACAACAGGAGATTCACAATGAGCAGTTCTTC.

Points on this clonotype: A much more abundant neighbour one base away suggests this may be a read error. This chain links TRBV6-5 with TRBJ2-7; TRBD1 matches 7 bases. Trimming at V came to 5 bases and at J to 1 base, leaving 8 bases not matched to a gene. This CDR3 is 15 amino acids long. Germline assignment: CDR1 MNHEY and CDR2 SVGAGI. The CDR3 DNA is TGTGCCAGCAGTGAGGACAGGTTATCTTCCTACGAGCAGTACTTC. Translation: CASSEDRLSSYEQYF.

The chain uses TRBV18 and TRBJ2-2; D may be TRBD1 (5 bases). Trimming shortened V by 4 bases and J by 2 bases, and 17 bases separated the two germline ends. CDR3 length: 17 residues. In germline, CDR1 is KGHSH, CDR2 LQKENI. Written as DNA, the CDR3 is TGTGCCAGCTCACTTCAGGGTGCTTTACCCAACACCGGGGAGCTGTTTTTT. The encoded protein is CASSLQGALPNTGELFF.